This T cell receptor beta chain was observed in a study of CD8 T cells in Susac syndrome (dated 2019 in TCRdb). Study-wide context: Repertoire sequencing was used to test whether CD8+ T cell activation and differentiation in Susac syndrome was antigen driven.

RNA was extracted using the RNeasy kit, and roughly 0.5 to 1 ug of the RNA was reverse transcribed with random hexamers. TCR beta CDR3 regions were amplified with the immunoSEQ multiplex PCR assay covering 54 Vbeta and 13 Jbeta segments. To correct PCR amplification bias, a synthetic template baseline was used for both primer optimization and computational correction. Processing in the source paper ran as follows. Reads were annotated to V, D and J genes per IMGT and analyzed with immunoSEQ Analyzer, keeping only productive sequences. Clonality was calculated as one minus the Shannon entropy normalized by log2 of the number of productive unique sequences. For each patient and control, public and private clones were evaluated among the 100 most prevalent clones. A clone was defined as Susac-specific if it was absent from the healthy and MS cohorts, from roughly 980 published viral clones and from other ImmuneACCESS disease sequences. TCRdb took the public reads, trimmed them with fastp at Q25, ran MiXCR for clone calling and kept in-frame beta chains. Rows with a matching CDR3 protein are joined into one entry that keeps the most common DNA and genes. These V and J calls originate from TCRdb's pipeline instead of the authors' own analysis. Recorded for this sample are 90,000 to 110,000 distinct CDR3 sequences; roughly 97% of them occurred a single time. The top ten clonotypes cover 0.096% of the sample.

Results and caveats for the whole study, not just this receptor: The study acknowledged that relatively few individuals were included in the TCR sequencing and HLA analysis.

Comments on this clonotype: The target of this receptor is not known. No qualities accompany the bases; no much larger clone lies one base away.

Peripheral blood CD8+ and CD4+ T cells from healthy donors, Susac syndrome patients and multiple sclerosis patients were profiled using high-throughput TCR beta sequencing. Healthy donors were included as age- and sex-matched controls. CD8+ TEMRA cells were enriched by FACS, while bulk CD8+ and CD4+ T cells were purified by magnetic negative isolation. Blood was drawn into EDTA tubes, processed within 24 hours, and PBMCs were isolated by density gradient centrifugation. PBMCs intended for TCR sequencing were cryopreserved in liquid nitrogen and were subsequently thawed in a 37 degrees C water bath. A purity of at least 90% was achieved for sorted or isolated CD4+, CD8+ and CD8+ TEMRA cells. The junction carries 8 bases between V and J, which are trimmed by 0 bases and 3 bases respectively. The CDR3 runs 14 residues from the cysteine to the phenylalanine. Solely the CDR3 DNA is kept, with 42 bases framed from the first base.

The sequence was obtained from a human donor in good health. This chain joins TRBV23-1 to TRBJ1-2, with no reliable assignment of the D segment. TRBV23-1 has ORF status, its function being uncertain. Specimen: CD4+ T cells from PBMCs. At the DNA level, the sequence is TGCGCCAGCAGTCAATCTCATCGAGACTATGGCTACACCTTC. Translation gives CASSQSHRDYGYTF.